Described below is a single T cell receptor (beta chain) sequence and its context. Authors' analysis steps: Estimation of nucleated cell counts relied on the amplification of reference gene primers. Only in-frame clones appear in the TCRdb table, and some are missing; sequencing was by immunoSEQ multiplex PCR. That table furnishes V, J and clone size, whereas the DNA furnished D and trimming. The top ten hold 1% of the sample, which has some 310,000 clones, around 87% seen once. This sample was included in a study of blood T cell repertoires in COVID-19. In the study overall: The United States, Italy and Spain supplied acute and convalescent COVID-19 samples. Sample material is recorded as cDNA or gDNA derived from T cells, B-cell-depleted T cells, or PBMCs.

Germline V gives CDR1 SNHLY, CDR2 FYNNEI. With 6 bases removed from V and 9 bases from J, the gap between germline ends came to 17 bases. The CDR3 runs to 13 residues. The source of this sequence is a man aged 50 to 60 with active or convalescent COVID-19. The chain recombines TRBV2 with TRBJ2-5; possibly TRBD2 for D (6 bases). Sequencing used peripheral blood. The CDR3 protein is CASSRDSGVAQYF. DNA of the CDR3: TGTGCCAGCAGCAGGGACTCCGGGGTGGCCCAGTACTTC.